The 19 T cell receptor beta chains below were found in one sample sequenced in a study of blood T cell repertoires in COVID-19. This table comes from immunoSEQ multiplex PCR, and its TCRdb copy is limited to in-frame clones, with some not included. The sample gives about 310,000 clones, 90% of which show up once; 0.8% to 1.3% is in the top ten. Sample: peripheral blood. Receptor source: a middle-aged woman with COVID-19, enrolled during active disease.

The chain combines TRBV6-4 with TRBJ2-2; maybe TRBD2 (7 bases). The germline V gene has CDR1 MRHNA and CDR2 SNTAGT. With 6 bases removed from V and 1 base from J, the gap between germline ends came to 12 bases. CDR3 size: 15 residues. In nucleotides, the CDR3 is TGTGCCAGCAGAGGGGGGGGCCAGAACACCGGGGAGCTGTTTTTT. Its translation is CASRGGGQNTGELFF.

The V and J genes are TRBV3-1 (or the pseudogene TRBV3-2) and TRBJ1-5, with D possibly TRBD1 on 5 matching bases. V lost 0 bases, J lost 1 base, and 7 bases lay in between. Germline CDR1 reads LGHDT; CDR2 reads YNNKEL (reference sequence). The CDR3 consists of 15 residues. The CDR3: CASSQDGGSNQPQHF. The CDR3 bases are TGTGCCAGCAGCCAAGACGGGGGAAGCAATCAGCCCCAGCATTTT.

The V gene is TRBV19, the J gene TRBJ1-2, with TRBD1 matching 7 bases. Trimming at V came to 4 bases and at J to 2 bases, leaving 4 bases not matched to a gene. Germline CDR1 is LNHDA and CDR2 is SQIVND (reference sequence). The CDR3 totals 14 residues. Here the CDR3 reads CASSTRDSNYGYTF. The CDR3 region has the DNA TGTGCCAGTAGTACTCGGGACAGCAACTATGGCTACACCTTC.

V usage is TRBV4-1 and J usage is TRBJ2-1, with D maybe TRBD2 (6 bases). The CDR3 extends over 15 amino acids. V was trimmed by 1 base and J by 8 bases, leaving 15 bases between them. Germline V gene data show CDR1 as MGHRA and CDR2 as YSYEKL. CDR3 in DNA: TGCGCCAGCAGCCAAGCGGCGGGAACGGTATATGAGCAGTTCTTC. Residues: CASSQAAGTVYEQFF.

The chain is built from TRBV6-5 and TRBJ2-2; 9 bases align to TRBD1. This CDR3 has 16 amino acids. Trimming at V came to 2 bases and at J to 4 bases, leaving 5 bases not matched to a gene. CDR1 is MNHEY, CDR2 SVGAGI, per germline. The CDR3: CASSYPTGGSTGELFF. CDR3 sequence (DNA): TGTGCCAGCAGTTACCCAACAGGGGGCTCCACCGGGGAGCTGTTTTTT.

This chain links TRBV7-6 with TRBJ1-5; a possible D gene is TRBD1 (5 bases). This CDR3 region has 16 residues. V was shortened by 3 bases and J by 5 bases, with 17 bases between the two germline ends. Germline V gene lookup returns CDR1 SGHVS and CDR2 FNYEAQ. This chain's CDR3 is CASSFNQGGLDQPQHF. For the CDR3, the DNA is TGTGCCAGCAGCTTCAATCAGGGTGGGTTGGATCAGCCCCAGCATTTT.

The chain links TRBV11-3 to TRBJ2-5; D not resolved. Germline CDR1 is SGHNT and CDR2 is YENEEA. The CDR3 runs 13 residues. Trimming shortened V by 0 bases and J by 2 bases, and 4 bases separated the two germline ends. The CDR3 loop reads CASSLEYQETQYF. In DNA, the CDR3 is TGTGCCAGCAGCTTAGAATATCAAGAGACCCAGTACTTC.

This clone has a single count. The chain has TRBV5-6 and TRBJ2-4; TRBD2 matches 8 bases. With V trimmed by 4 bases and J by 0 bases, 3 bases remained unmatched. Germline V gene sequence: CDR1 SGHDT, CDR2 YYEEEE. The CDR3 has 15 residues. DNA for the CDR3: TGTGCCAGCAGCCGCGGGGGGACAGCCAAAAACATTCAGTACTTC. It codes for CASSRGGTAKNIQYF. Full variable domain (missing parts from reference TRBV5-6 and TRBJ2-4): DAGVTQSPTHLIKTRGQQVTLRCSPKSGHDTVSWYQQALGQGPQFIFQYYEEEERQRGNFPDRFSGHQFPNYSSELNVNALLLGDSALYLCASSRGGTAKNIQYFGAGTRLSVL.

This clone was found once. V usage is TRBV9 and J usage is TRBJ1-1, with TRBD1 matching over 8 bases. The ends lost 0 bases at V and 3 bases at J; junction bases unmatched: 10. Germline V lookup: CDR1 SGDLS, CDR2 YYNGEE. This CDR3 spans 17 amino acids. The CDR3: CASSVEPQGAGDTEAFF. CDR3 bases: TGTGCCAGCAGCGTAGAGCCCCAGGGGGCAGGGGACACTGAAGCTTTCTTT. Combining the CDR3 with reference TRBV9 and TRBJ1-1 gives the whole variable domain DSGVTQTPKHLITATGQRVTLRCSPRSGDLSVYWYQQSLDQGLQFLIQYYNGEERAKGNILERFSAQQFPDLHSELNLSSLELGDSALYFCASSVEPQGAGDTEAFFGQGTRLTVV.

V is TRBV10-1 and J is TRBJ2-2; TRBD2 is a possible D gene (6 bases). The V end lost 9 bases, the J end lost 5 bases, and 22 bases lay between the germline ends. CDR3 length equals 16 residues. Germline V CDR1 and CDR2: WNHNN, SYGVQD (reference sequence). The CDR3 region has the DNA TGCGCCAGAACTTTCGGGACCCAGGAGGGGACCGGGGAGCTGTTTTTT. Amino acid sequence: CARTFGTQEGTGELFF.

As DNA, the CDR3 is TGCGCCAGCAGCCTGACAGGGGGAAACACCGGGGAGCTGTTTTTT. It encodes CASSLTGGNTGELFF. The chain joins TRBV5-1 to TRBJ2-2; TRBD1 aligns across 9 bases. The trim removed 4 bases at V and 2 bases at J, leaving 3 bases unmatched. Per the germline V gene, CDR1 is SGHRS and CDR2 is YFSETQ. The CDR3 loop spans 15 amino acids.

The rearrangement links TRBV18 to TRBJ1-1; tentative D call: TRBD1 (5 bases). Trimming left V 5 bases short and J 1 base short, with 14 bases between. Germline V gives CDR1 KGHSH, CDR2 LQKENI. The CDR3 length is 15 residues. The CDR3 DNA reads as TGTGCCAGCTCATCCCTACTGGGGGGGAACACTGAAGCTTTCTTT. Translated: CASSSLLGGNTEAFF. The full variable domain, with the rest looked up from reference TRBV18 and TRBJ1-1, is NAGVMQNPRHLVRRRGQEARLRCSPMKGHSHVYWYRQLPEEGLKFMVYLQKENIIDESGMPKERFSAEFPKEGPSILRIQQVVRGDSAAYFCASSSLLGGNTEAFFGQGTRLTVV.

V gene TRBV10-2 combines with J gene TRBJ2-1; 8 nucleotides line up with TRBD1. The germline CDR1 and CDR2 sequences are WSHSY and SAAADI. This CDR3 contains 13 residues. V shed 6 bases and J 9 bases; nucleotides not matched to a gene: 7. CDR3 DNA: TGCGCCAGCAGGTACGGACAGGGAGGTGAGCAGTTCTTC. Translating gives CASRYGQGGEQFF.

The chain employs TRBV5-1 and TRBJ1-2, with 8 bases identical to TRBD1. J was trimmed by 1 base and V by 4 bases; bases with no gene match: 3. The CDR3 has 14 amino acids. The germline V gene has CDR1 SGHRS and CDR2 YFSETQ. In nucleotides, the CDR3 is TGCGCCAGCAGCGGGACAGGAGGTAACTATGGCTACACCTTC. This codes for CASSGTGGNYGYTF.

The chain uses TRBV30 and TRBJ2-2, with a tentative D call TRBD1 (7 bases). The V end lost 2 bases, the J end lost 7 bases, and 14 bases lay between the germline ends. Germline V gene sequence: CDR1 GTSNPN, CDR2 SVGIG (reference sequence). The CDR3 consists of 14 residues. The CDR3 region has the DNA TGTGCCTGGAGTTGGAGGGGGCGGAACGGGGAGCTGTTTTTT. This translates into CAWSWRGRNGELFF.

The chain joins TRBV29-1 to TRBJ1-2, with D tentatively TRBD1 (5 bases). V was cut by 4 bases and J by 5 bases, with 11 bases left in between. Germline V gene sequence: CDR1 SQVTM, CDR2 ANQGSEA. This CDR3 spans 12 amino acids. The CDR3 sequence: CSVVKGVYGYTF. CDR3 bases: TGCAGCGTTGTAAAAGGGGTTTATGGCTACACCTTC.

The chain couples TRBV19 to TRBJ1-5; D unresolved. Germline-derived CDR1 and CDR2 are LNHDA and SQIVND (reference sequence). CDR3 length: 12 amino acids. Trimming pared 1 base from V and 6 bases from J, leaving 4 bases between. CDR3 DNA: TGTGCCAGTAGTATAGGGAGTCAGCCCCAGCATTTT. This gives the protein CASSIGSQPQHF.

The CDR3 here is CASRTTGQPNTEAFF. CDR3 nucleotide sequence: TGTGCCAGCAGGACCACCGGACAGCCGAACACTGAAGCTTTCTTT. The genes are TRBV2 and TRBJ1-1; TRBD1 is a possible D gene (6 bases). This CDR3 comprises 15 residues. V lost 6 bases and J lost 1, with 15 bases in between. Germline V gene data show CDR1 as SNHLY and CDR2 as FYNNEI.

This chain connects TRBV19 to TRBJ2-1; 9 bases are a match to TRBD2. J lost 7 bases, V lost 0 bases, and 10 bases had no gene match. Per the germline V gene, CDR1 is LNHDA and CDR2 is SQIVND (reference sequence). The CDR3 has 17 amino acids. The CDR3 here is CASSIDPPGLAFNEQFF. Here the CDR3 DNA reads TGTGCCAGTAGTATAGATCCTCCAGGACTAGCGTTTAATGAGCAGTTCTTC.